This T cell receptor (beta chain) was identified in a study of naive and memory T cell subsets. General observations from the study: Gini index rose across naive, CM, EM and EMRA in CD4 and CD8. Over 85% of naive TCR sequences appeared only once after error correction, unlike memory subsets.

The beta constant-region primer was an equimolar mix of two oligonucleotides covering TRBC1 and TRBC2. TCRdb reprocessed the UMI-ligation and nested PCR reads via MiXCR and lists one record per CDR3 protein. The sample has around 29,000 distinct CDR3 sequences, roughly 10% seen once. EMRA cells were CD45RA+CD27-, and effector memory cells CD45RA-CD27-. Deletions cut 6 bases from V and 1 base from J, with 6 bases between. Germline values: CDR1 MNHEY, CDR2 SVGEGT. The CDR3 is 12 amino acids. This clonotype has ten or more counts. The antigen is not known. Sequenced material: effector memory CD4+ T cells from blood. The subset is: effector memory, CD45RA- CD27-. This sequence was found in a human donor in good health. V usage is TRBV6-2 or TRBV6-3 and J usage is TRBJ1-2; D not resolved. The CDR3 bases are TGTGCCAGCAGCGGAGTTAACTATGGCTACACCTTC. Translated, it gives CASSGVNYGYTF.